This record looks at one T cell receptor (beta chain) sequence and its context. Its antigen target is currently unknown. Per-nucleotide qualities are absent, and no much larger clonotype sits a single base away. The germline V gene specifies MNHEY as CDR1 and SVGEGT as CDR2. From cysteine to phenylalanine, the CDR3 is 14 amino acids long. The CDR3 DNA has 42 bases and is translated from base 1. Between the V and J ends, shortened by 4 bases and 0 bases respectively, the junction contains 7 bases. These data belong to a study of blood T cell repertoires in COVID-19 (dated by TCRdb to about 2020). Regarding the study in general: Collaborator samples came from the United States, Italy and Spain and covered acute and convalescent phases of COVID-19. The material from the prospective study consisted of cDNA or gDNA derived from T cells, B-cell-depleted T cells, or PBMCs. Subjects who had been exposed to COVID-19, were actively infected with it, or had recovered from it provided the deeply sampled blood TCRbeta repertoires that made up the dataset. The repertoires were released in a freely available public database intended as a resource for research on the immune response to SARS-CoV-2. The samples were drawn from the first 160 participants of the ongoing ImmuneRACE study and from 950 to 1,500 subjects provided by 6 global collaborators. A de-identified subject ID, COVID-19 status, age in years and sex were almost always included in the sample metadata. Where HLA class I and class II types were available, the types were taken from metadata supplied by the sample provider, not from assay-based typing.

The immunoSEQ Assay, a bias-controlled multiplex PCR, was used to amplify TCRbeta CDR3 regions from genomic DNA. The published analysis was carried out like this. Within the assay, amplification of reference gene primers was used to estimate how many nucleated cells each sample contained. Sequence reads were collapsed and filtered to measure the absolute abundance of every unique TCRbeta CDR3 rearrangement. For each sample, productive Simpson clonality was calculated as the square root of Simpson's diversity index across productive rearrangements. TCRdb holds this immuneACCESS table with in-frame rearrangements only. Some clones are missing; in checked studies, unresolved V genes explain under half, and the rest has no known cause. V and J calls and clone size are as listed in that table; D and trimming were resolved from the DNA. Counted in this sample were more than 80,000 clones; roughly four fifths of them appeared once. Around 7.2% of the sample comes from the top ten.

What the authors observed across the whole study: How much clinical and demographic metadata was included differed by source and by participant, and the metadata was provided uncurated.

Collaborating institutions collected whole blood in K2EDTA tubes following their own protocols. Collaborator samples were shipped for TCRbeta analysis as frozen whole blood, isolated PBMCs, or DNA extracted from either sample type. The sequence derives from a man aged 50 to 59 with active or convalescent COVID-19. The source material was peripheral blood. The V gene is TRBV6-2 or TRBV6-3 and the J gene is TRBJ1-5; too little of a D gene remains to name it. In nucleotide form, the sequence is TGTGCCAGCAGTTTGGGCAATAGCAATCAGCCCCAGCATTTT. This encodes CASSLGNSNQPQHF.